The rows below give T cell receptor beta chains drawn from one sample of a study of regulatory T cells in long-lasting Graves disease. TCRdb passed the multiplex PCR reads through MiXCR, listing each CDR3 protein once. This sample has a few hundred thousand distinct CDR3 sequences, with roughly 12% found just once. Separately, the same data were catalogued under a study of T cells in Graves' hyperthyroidism and ophthalmopathy.

This specimen consisted of peripheral blood mononuclear cells (PBMCs), obtained at new diagnosis, from a patient treated with antithyroid drugs. These receptors originate from a young woman with Graves disease. Both conserved end residues are part of each CDR3. A D gene is named only where the DNA matches it firmly.

D: .
V: TRBV6-1
J: TRBJ2-6
CDR3: CATEGSGANVLTF

D: TRBD2
V: TRBV20-1
J: TRBJ2-1
CDR3: CSARDLAGGSSYNEQFF

D: .
V: TRBV19
J: TRBJ1-2
CDR3: CASSISRDIYGYTF

D: .
V: TRBV5-1
J: TRBJ2-3
CDR3: CASRSGLLLDTQYF

D: TRBD1
V: TRBV18
J: TRBJ2-1
CDR3: CASSPWTGTYNEQFF

D: .
V: TRBV20-1
J: TRBJ2-1
CDR3: CSASWGGAGDEQFF

D: TRBD2
V: TRBV29-1
J: TRBJ2-1
CDR3: CSVSPTSAYYNEQFF

D: .
V: TRBV12-3/TRBV12-4
J: TRBJ1-3
CDR3: CASTYRGQNTIYF

D: .
V: TRBV7-3
J: TRBJ1-1
CDR3: CASSSRRNTEAFF

D: TRBD2
V: TRBV6-2/TRBV6-3
J: TRBJ2-1
CDR3: CASNLLGLAGVEDEQFF

D: .
V: TRBV4-3
J: TRBJ2-5
CDR3: CASSQDLVAEETQYF

D: TRBD1
V: TRBV18
J: TRBJ1-6
CDR3: CASSPLAGQGTHPPLHF

D: TRBD1
V: TRBV15
J: TRBJ1-5
CDR3: CATSSARGQEQPQHF

D: .
V: TRBV5-1
J: TRBJ2-5
CDR3: CASSLDPTQYQETQYF

D: .
V: TRBV3-2
J: TRBJ1-5
CDR3: CASSQEAHDRGSNQPQHF

D: .
V: TRBV28
J: TRBJ2-2
CDR3: CASSFEGMNTGELFF

D: TRBD2
V: TRBV3-1
J: TRBJ2-3
CDR3: CASSQGIGSGGRSDTQYF

D: .
V: TRBV6-2/TRBV6-3
J: TRBJ1-1
CDR3: CASTRIHRMNTEAFF

D: .
V: TRBV20-1
J: TRBJ2-3
CDR3: CSARDLSDTQYF

D: .
V: TRBV6-2/TRBV6-3
J: TRBJ1-1
CDR3: CASRHRLGLNHEKRTEAFF

D: .
V: TRBV5-1
J: TRBJ1-5
CDR3: CASSLGQSNQPQHF

D: .
V: TRBV12-3/TRBV12-4
J: TRBJ2-6
CDR3: CASTLGYPANSGANVLTF

D: .
V: TRBV6-5
J: TRBJ2-7
CDR3: CASSYRERAYEQYF

D: .
V: TRBV6-1
J: TRBJ1-2
CDR3: CASTQRGARGYTF

D: TRBD1
V: TRBV11-2
J: TRBJ2-2
CDR3: CASSQTRDRANTGELFF

D: TRBD2
V: TRBV5-1
J: TRBJ2-3
CDR3: CASNLIGAGGLTDTQYF

D: TRBD1
V: TRBV7-2
J: TRBJ1-1
CDR3: CASSFKGAGLGTEAFF

D: .
V: TRBV24-1
J: TRBJ2-3
CDR3: CATSDLGRGSTDTQYF

D: TRBD2
V: TRBV7-3
J: TRBJ2-1
CDR3: CASSMGGGGFNEQFF

D: TRBD2
V: TRBV13
J: TRBJ2-5
CDR3: CASSLVGLASETQYF

D: TRBD2
V: TRBV10-3
J: TRBJ2-3
CDR3: CAISESLAGGSTDTQYF

D: .
V: TRBV4-3
J: TRBJ1-3
CDR3: CASSPGQNTGGNTIYF

D: .
V: TRBV20-1
J: TRBJ1-1
CDR3: CSARDDTEAFF

D: .
V: TRBV12-3/TRBV12-4
J: TRBJ1-1
CDR3: CASSPLRAPGGEAFF

D: .
V: TRBV7-6
J: TRBJ1-1
CDR3: CASSSLAATEAFF

D: .
V: TRBV15
J: TRBJ1-6
CDR3: CATSRANSPLHF

D: .
V: TRBV11-2
J: TRBJ1-2
CDR3: CASRRGRGYTF